The next 26 T cell receptor beta chains were all read from a single sample in a study of shared clonotypes between healthy human individuals. Using immunoSEQ multiplex PCR, the repertoire was profiled, and TCRdb retains in-frame clones only, with some absent. Among roughly 1 million clones listed, around 78% were seen once. Sequenced sample: memory CD4+ T cells from PBMCs. Stated subset: CD45RA-negative fraction. The receptors stem from a man aged 18 to 30 in good health. Some clones in this sample may be carry-over from other donors' samples.

This chain joins TRBV18 and TRBJ2-5; either TRBD1 or TRBD2 may fit D (5 bases each). This CDR3 has 16 amino acids. V gave up 3 bases and J gave up 3 bases, with 17 bases separating them. The V gene's germline CDR1 is KGHSH and CDR2 LQKENI. This chain's CDR3 is CASSPPRRLGEETQYF. In DNA, the CDR3 is TGTGCCAGCTCACCTCCTCGGCGGTTGGGGGAAGAGACCCAGTACTTC. Full variable domain (remainder filled in from reference TRBV18 and TRBJ2-5): NAGVMQNPRHLVRRRGQEARLRCSPMKGHSHVYWYRQLPEEGLKFMVYLQKENIIDESGMPKERFSAEFPKEGPSILRIQQVVRGDSAAYFCASSPPRRLGEETQYFGPGTRLLVL.

Note on this clone: The sample holds other DNA sequences that translate to the same CDR3. The gene calls are TRBV7-2 and TRBJ2-1; D is uncertain. The germline V gene has CDR1 SGHTA and CDR2 FQGNSA. The CDR3 length is 11 residues. V was trimmed by 1 base and J by 9 bases, leaving 4 bases between them. The CDR3 region is CASSLVGEQFF. The DNA of the CDR3 is TGTGCCAGCAGCTTAGTAGGTGAGCAGTTCTTC.

J is TRBJ2-5 and V is TRBV5-1; unclear D gene. V lost 0 bases and J lost 5, with 11 bases in between. This CDR3 region has 14 residues. CDR1 and CDR2 (germline): SGHRS, YFSETQ. CDR3 protein: CASSLGPEEETQYF. The CDR3 nucleotides are TGCGCCAGCAGCTTGGGACCTGAGGAGGAGACCCAGTACTTC.

The chain recombines TRBV18 with TRBJ1-3; TRBD1 might be the D (5 bases). The ends were cut back, 4 bases at V and 3 bases at J, with 13 bases in the middle. This CDR3 spans 15 amino acids. CDR1 and CDR2 (germline): KGHSH, LQKENI. The CDR3 DNA is TGTGCCAGCTCACGACTGACAGTAGGTGGAAACACCATATATTTT. Translating it yields CASSRLTVGGNTIYF. Full variable domain (remainder filled in from reference TRBV18 and TRBJ1-3): NAGVMQNPRHLVRRRGQEARLRCSPMKGHSHVYWYRQLPEEGLKFMVYLQKENIIDESGMPKERFSAEFPKEGPSILRIQQVVRGDSAAYFCASSRLTVGGNTIYFGEGSWLTVV.

The CDR3 loop is CASRPSLTTNEKLFF. The CDR3 DNA follows: TGCGCCAGCAGGCCCAGCCTCACAACTAATGAAAAACTGTTTTTT. This chain uses TRBV5-1 with TRBJ1-4; D is undetermined. The CDR3 spans 15 residues. With 5 bases removed from V and 0 bases from J, the gap between germline ends came to 11 bases. CDR1 is SGHRS and CDR2 is YFSETQ in the germline V gene.

This clone appeared a few times. The genes are TRBV25-1 and TRBJ1-2; no firm D call. The germline CDR1 and CDR2 sequences are MGHDK and SYGVNS. V was pared by 4 bases and J by 4 bases, with 4 bases between. This CDR3 region has 11 residues. CDR3 amino acids: CASSGSYGYTF. In nucleotides, the CDR3 is TGTGCCAGCAGTGGAAGCTATGGCTACACCTTC.

The CDR3 bases are TGTGCCAGTGGAGTGGGACAGGGGGCCTACGAGCAGTACTTC. Protein product: CASGVGQGAYEQYF. V and J are TRBV6-5 and TRBJ2-7; 11 bases are a match to TRBD1. CDR1 is MNHEY, CDR2 SVGAGI, per germline. V dropped 9 bases and J dropped 2; count of bases not matched to a gene: 6. This CDR3 has 14 residues.

The rearrangement uses TRBV18 and TRBJ2-3; maybe TRBD1 (5 bases). Germline loops: CDR1 KGHSH, CDR2 LQKENI. The CDR3 extends over 15 amino acids. Trimming shortened V by 6 bases and J by 2 bases, and 15 bases separated the two germline ends. Here the CDR3 reads CASSPGIPSTDTQYF. The CDR3 nucleotides are TGTGCCAGCTCCCCAGGGATCCCGTCCACAGATACGCAGTATTTT.

The chain has TRBV11-1 and TRBJ2-3, with TRBD2 matching over 9 bases. Trimming at V came to 1 base and at J to 4 bases, leaving 6 bases not matched to a gene. The germline gives CDR1 SGHAT, CDR2 FQDESV (reference sequence). The CDR3 has 16 residues. The CDR3 loop reads CASSLGSGSRADTQYF. The CDR3 DNA sequence: TGTGCCAGCAGCTTAGGTAGCGGGAGTAGGGCAGATACGCAGTATTTT.

This chain links TRBV5-6 with TRBJ2-3; D not resolved. This CDR3 is 16 amino acids long. The germline V gene has CDR1 SGHDT and CDR2 YYEEEE. The V and J ends lost 0 bases and 6 bases respectively, with 17 bases between them. The CDR3 here is CASSLANYRPGDTQYF. The CDR3, as DNA: TGTGCCAGCAGCTTGGCCAATTATCGGCCTGGGGATACGCAGTATTTT. Full variable domain (outside the CDR3, taken from reference TRBV5-6 and TRBJ2-3): DAGVTQSPTHLIKTRGQQVTLRCSPKSGHDTVSWYQQALGQGPQFIFQYYEEEERQRGNFPDRFSGHQFPNYSSELNVNALLLGDSALYLCASSLANYRPGDTQYFGPGTRLTVL.

This sequence joins TRBV5-1 and TRBJ2-2; D is possibly TRBD1 or TRBD2 (5 bases each). The V end lost 6 bases, the J end lost 4 bases, and 13 bases lay between the germline ends. The CDR3 runs 14 residues. Looked up from germline, CDR1 is SGHRS and CDR2 is YFSETQ. CDR3 bases: TGCGCCAGCACCCCAAGGGGAGTCACCGGGGAGCTGTTTTTT. It specifies CASTPRGVTGELFF.

The rearrangement joins TRBV6-5 to TRBJ2-3, with 8 nucleotides matching TRBD2. V shed 4 bases and J 2 bases; nucleotides not matched to a gene: 8. The CDR3 has 16 amino acids. Germline-derived CDR1 and CDR2 are MNHEY and SVGAGI. CDR3 sequence: CASSSPGGGITDTQYF. For the CDR3, the DNA is TGTGCCAGCAGTTCCCCCGGGGGGGGCATCACAGATACGCAGTATTTT.

The J gene is TRBJ2-3, the V gene TRBV7-2; possible D gene TRBD2, 6 bases. Germline CDR1 and CDR2: SGHTA and FQGNSA. CDR3 length: 9 residues. Trimming removed 8 bases from V and 11 bases from J, with 8 bases in between. The CDR3 loop reads CASGRGQYF. CDR3 bases: TGTGCCAGCGGGCGGGGGCAGTATTTT.

About this clone itself: Given a much more abundant clone one base away, this may be a read error. The same CDR3 arises from other DNA sequences in this sample as well. V is TRBV7-2 and J is TRBJ1-2; TRBD1 aligns across 7 bases. V shed 1 base, J shed 4 bases, and the junction held 0 bases outside the gene matches. This CDR3 spans 13 amino acids. CDR1 and CDR2 from the germline V gene are SGHTA and FQGNSA. The CDR3 loop is CASSLDRGYGYTF. The CDR3 region has the DNA TGTGCCAGCAGCTTAGACAGGGGCTATGGCTACACCTTC.

This clone was detected once. The junction does not match germline at one end; this may be a read error. The genes are TRBV5-1 and TRBJ1-4; no reliable D call. Germline CDR1 and CDR2: SGHRS and YFSETQ. The CDR3 is 14 residues long. CDR3 amino acids: CASSLAPGGVFRAF. The CDR3 DNA follows: TGCGCCAGCAGCTTGGCCCCCGGAGGAGTTTTTCGGGCATTT. Filled out from reference TRBV5-1 and TRBJ1-4, the complete variable domain reads KAGVTQTPRYLIKTRGQQVTLSCSPISGHRSVSWYQQTPGQGLQFLFEYFSETQRNKGNFPGRFSGRQFSNSRSEMNVSTLELGDSALYLCASSLAPGGVFRAFGSGTQLSVL.

The rearrangement joins TRBV4-3 to TRBJ2-6; perhaps TRBD2 as D (5 bases). Germline CDR1 is LGHNA and CDR2 is YSLEER. The V end lost 3 bases, the J end lost 0 bases, and 15 bases lay between the germline ends. CDR3 length: 18 residues. CDR3 loop: CASSQEPPGISGANVLTF. The CDR3 DNA follows: TGCGCCAGCAGCCAGGAACCTCCGGGGATCTCTGGGGCCAACGTCCTGACTTTC.

The chain recombines TRBV29-1 with TRBJ2-1; tentative D call: TRBD2 (6 bases). Germline CDR1 reads SQVTM; CDR2 reads ANQGSEA. The germline V and J ends were trimmed by 6 bases and 5 bases, with 17 bases remaining between them. The CDR3 loop spans 14 amino acids. The CDR3 spells CSVSSGAVDNEQFF. The CDR3 DNA follows: TGCAGCGTGAGTTCGGGAGCGGTAGACAATGAGCAGTTCTTC.

This chain connects TRBV25-1 to TRBJ2-2; a weak D match, TRBD1 (5 bases). This CDR3 comprises 15 residues. Trimming removed 5 bases at V and 1 base at J, with 11 bases between. CDR1 is MGHDK, CDR2 SYGVNS, per germline. CDR3 sequence (DNA): TGTGCCAGCAGTTCCCCGACAGAGAACACCGGGGAGCTGTTTTTT. The encoded protein is CASSSPTENTGELFF. Complete variable domain (other parts from reference TRBV25-1 and TRBJ2-2): EADIYQTPRYLVIGTGKKITLECSQTMGHDKMYWYQQDPGMELHLIHYSYGVNSTEKGDLSSESTVSRIRTEHFPLTLESARPSHTSQYLCASSSPTENTGELFFGEGSRLTVL.

This clone was observed a handful of times. The same CDR3 arises from other DNA sequences in this sample as well. The V and J genes are TRBV29-1 and TRBJ1-1; TRBD1 might be the D (5 bases). This CDR3 contains 12 residues. V gave up 3 bases and J gave up 3 bases, with 8 bases separating them. The germline gives CDR1 SQVTM, CDR2 ANQGSEA. The CDR3 DNA reads TGCAGCGTTGAGGGGCAGTACACTGAAGCTTTCTTT. Translation: CSVEGQYTEAFF.

The gene calls are TRBV18 and TRBJ1-4, with D hard to call. V lost 5 bases, J lost 0 bases, and 7 bases lay in between. Germline V gene sequence: CDR1 KGHSH, CDR2 LQKENI. The CDR3 is 14 amino acids. In DNA form, the CDR3 reads TGTGCCAGCTCAGCCAATCCAACTAATGAAAAACTGTTTTTT. Amino acid sequence: CASSANPTNEKLFF.

The genes are TRBV6-6 and TRBJ1-2, with 7 nucleotides matching TRBD1. The CDR3 is 13 amino acids. Per germline, CDR1 MNHNY and CDR2 SVGAGI (reference sequence). After removal of 6 bases from V and 8 bases from J, the junction contained 9 bases not matched to a gene. The CDR3 spells CASSRQGREGYTF. The CDR3 bases are TGTGCCAGCAGCCGACAGGGACGGGAGGGCTACACCTTC.

The chain employs TRBV5-5 and TRBJ2-1; 7 bases line up with TRBD2. The CDR3 covers 15 residues. Trimming took 1 base from V and 10 from J; bases not matched to a gene: 11. Germline CDR1 reads SGHKS; CDR2 reads YYEKEE (reference sequence). CDR3 sequence (DNA): TGTGCCAGCAGCTTGTTAATTCACGAAGCGGGGGAGCAGTTCTTC. Amino acid sequence: CASSLLIHEAGEQFF. Full variable domain (outside the CDR3, taken from reference TRBV5-5 and TRBJ2-1): DAGVTQSPTHLIKTRGQQVTLRCSPISGHKSVSWYQQVLGQGPQFIFQYYEKEERGRGNFPDRFSARQFPNYSSELNVNALLLGDSALYLCASSLLIHEAGEQFFGPGTRLTVL.

A single count supports this clone. The chain combines TRBV13 with TRBJ1-3; D ambiguous. This CDR3 comprises 13 residues. Germline CDR1 PRHDT, CDR2 FYEKMQ (reference sequence). V lost 2 bases to trimming and J lost 5 bases, with 7 bases between them. The DNA for the CDR3 is TGTGCCAGCAGCTTAACGGGTAGAAACACCATATATTTT. This sequence encodes CASSLTGRNTIYF.

The V gene is TRBV9, the J gene TRBJ2-5; 8 bases are shared with TRBD2. The trim removed 3 bases at V and 7 bases at J, leaving 8 bases unmatched. The CDR3 has 14 amino acids. Germline CDR1 is SGDLS and CDR2 is YYNGEE. Here the CDR3 DNA reads TGTGCCAGCAGCGCCAGGCAACGGGAGGGGACCCAGTACTTC. The encoded protein is CASSARQREGTQYF.

V usage is TRBV6-5 and J usage is TRBJ1-1; tentatively, D is TRBD1 (6 bases). CDR3 length: 13 amino acids. The germline CDR1 and CDR2 sequences are MNHEY and SVGAGI. With 1 base removed from V and 6 bases from J, the gap between germline ends came to 9 bases. For the CDR3, the DNA is TGTGCCAGCAGTTACTTGGGACAACCTGAAGCTTTCTTT. Translated: CASSYLGQPEAFF.

The chain couples TRBV30 to TRBJ1-6, with D maybe TRBD1 (5 bases). The germline V and J ends were trimmed by 4 bases and 8 bases, with 24 bases remaining between them. Germline V lookup: CDR1 GTSNPN, CDR2 SVGIG (reference sequence). The CDR3 has 17 residues. CDR3 nucleotide sequence: TGTGCCTGGACCGGCAAGGGATCCGGGACTCTTCATTCACCCCTCCACTTT. Protein sequence: CAWTGKGSGTLHSPLHF.